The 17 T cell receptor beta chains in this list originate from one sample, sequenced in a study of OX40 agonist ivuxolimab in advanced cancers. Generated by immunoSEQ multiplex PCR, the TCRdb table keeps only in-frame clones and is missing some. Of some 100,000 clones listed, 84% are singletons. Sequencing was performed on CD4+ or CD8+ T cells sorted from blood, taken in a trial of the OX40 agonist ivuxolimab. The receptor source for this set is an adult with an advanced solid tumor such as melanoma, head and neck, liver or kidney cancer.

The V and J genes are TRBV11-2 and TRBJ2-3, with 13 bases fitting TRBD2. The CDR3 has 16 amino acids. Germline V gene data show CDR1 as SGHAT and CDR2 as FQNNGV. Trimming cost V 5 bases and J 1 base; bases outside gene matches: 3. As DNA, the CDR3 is TGTGCCAGCAGCATTGGACTAGCGGGGGGCACAGATACGCAGTATTTT. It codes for CASSIGLAGGTDTQYF.

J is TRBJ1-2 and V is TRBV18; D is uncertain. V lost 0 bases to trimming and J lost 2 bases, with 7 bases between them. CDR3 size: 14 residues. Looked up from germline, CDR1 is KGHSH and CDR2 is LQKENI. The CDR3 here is CASSPPVQNYGYTF. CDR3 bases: TGTGCCAGCTCACCACCGGTCCAGAACTATGGCTACACCTTC.

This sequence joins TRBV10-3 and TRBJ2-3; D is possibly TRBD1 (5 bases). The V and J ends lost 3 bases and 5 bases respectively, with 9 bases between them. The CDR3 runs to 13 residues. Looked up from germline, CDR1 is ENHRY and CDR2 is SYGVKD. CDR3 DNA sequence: TGTGCCATCAGTGAAGGGGCCATAGATACGCAGTATTTT. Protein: CAISEGAIDTQYF.

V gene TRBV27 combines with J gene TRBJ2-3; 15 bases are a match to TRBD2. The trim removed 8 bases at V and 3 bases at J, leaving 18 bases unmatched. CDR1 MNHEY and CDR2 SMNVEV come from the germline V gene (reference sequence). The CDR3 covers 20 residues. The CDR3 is CASVRGLWTSGRAFTDTQYF. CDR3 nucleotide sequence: TGTGCCAGCGTTAGGGGCCTGTGGACTAGCGGGAGGGCCTTTACAGATACGCAGTATTTT.

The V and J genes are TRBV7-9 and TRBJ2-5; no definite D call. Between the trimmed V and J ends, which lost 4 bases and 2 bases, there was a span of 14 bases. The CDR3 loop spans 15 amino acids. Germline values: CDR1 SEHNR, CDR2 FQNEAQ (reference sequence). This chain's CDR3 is CASSYRYGNQETQYF. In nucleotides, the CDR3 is TGTGCCAGCAGCTACCGATACGGCAATCAAGAGACCCAGTACTTC.

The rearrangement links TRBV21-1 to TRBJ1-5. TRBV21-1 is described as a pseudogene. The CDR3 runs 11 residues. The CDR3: CAILLGETQHF. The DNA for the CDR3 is TGTGCCATCTTATTGGGGGAGACCCAGCATTTT.

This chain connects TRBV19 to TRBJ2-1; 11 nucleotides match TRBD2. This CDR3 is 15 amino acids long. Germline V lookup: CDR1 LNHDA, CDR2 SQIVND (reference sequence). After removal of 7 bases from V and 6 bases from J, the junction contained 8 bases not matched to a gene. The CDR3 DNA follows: TGTGCCAGTAAGCCCCTAGCGGGAGGTCCCAATGAGCAGTTCTTC. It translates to CASKPLAGGPNEQFF.

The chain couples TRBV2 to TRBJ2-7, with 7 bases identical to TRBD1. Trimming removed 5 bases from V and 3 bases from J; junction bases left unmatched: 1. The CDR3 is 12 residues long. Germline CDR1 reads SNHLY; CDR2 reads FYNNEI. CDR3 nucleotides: TGTGCCAGCAGTACAGGGGACTACGAGCAGTACTTC. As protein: CASSTGDYEQYF.

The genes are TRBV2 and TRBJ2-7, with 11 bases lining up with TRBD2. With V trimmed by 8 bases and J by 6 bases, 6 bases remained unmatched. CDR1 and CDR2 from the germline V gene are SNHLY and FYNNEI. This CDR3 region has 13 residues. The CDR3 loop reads CASLAGGPVEQYF. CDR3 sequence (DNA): TGTGCCAGCTTAGCGGGAGGGCCTGTCGAGCAGTACTTC. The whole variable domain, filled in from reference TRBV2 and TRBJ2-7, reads EPEVTQTPSHQVTQMGQEVILRCVPISNHLYFYWYRQILGQKVEFLVSFYNNEISEKSEIFDDQFSVERPDGSNFTLKIRSTKLEDSAMYFCASLAGGPVEQYFGPGTRLTVT.

The CDR3 here is CASRLFSGNTIYF. For the CDR3, the DNA is TGTGCCAGTCGGCTATTCTCTGGAAACACCATATATTTT. This chain uses TRBV19 with TRBJ1-3, with D unclear. Germline assignment: CDR1 LNHDA and CDR2 SQIVND (reference sequence). This CDR3 is 13 amino acids long. Trimming pared 8 bases from V and 0 bases from J, leaving 8 bases between.

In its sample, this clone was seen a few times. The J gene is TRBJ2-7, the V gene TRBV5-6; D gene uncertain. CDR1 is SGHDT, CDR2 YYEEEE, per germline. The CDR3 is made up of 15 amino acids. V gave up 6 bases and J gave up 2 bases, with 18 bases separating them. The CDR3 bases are TGTGCCAGCATCGCTGCCAGGTCCTTTCCCTACGAGCAGTACTTC. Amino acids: CASIAARSFPYEQYF.

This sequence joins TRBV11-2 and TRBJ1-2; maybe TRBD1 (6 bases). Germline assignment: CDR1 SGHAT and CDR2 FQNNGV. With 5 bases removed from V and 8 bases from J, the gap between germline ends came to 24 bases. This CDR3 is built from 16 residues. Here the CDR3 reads CASSPIWGGRTAGYTF. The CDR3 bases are TGTGCCAGCAGCCCAATATGGGGGGGGCGAACAGCGGGCTACACCTTC. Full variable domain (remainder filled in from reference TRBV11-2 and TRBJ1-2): EAGVAQSPRYKIIEKRQSVAFWCNPISGHATLYWYQQILGQGPKLLIQFQNNGVVDDSQLPKDRFSAERLKGVDSTLKIQPAKLEDSAVYLCASSPIWGGRTAGYTFGSGTRLTVV.

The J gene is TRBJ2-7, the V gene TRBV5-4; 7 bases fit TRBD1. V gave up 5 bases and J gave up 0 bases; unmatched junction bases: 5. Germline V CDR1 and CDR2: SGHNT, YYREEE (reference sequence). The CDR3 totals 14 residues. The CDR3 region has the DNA TGTGCCAGCAGTTACCGGGACAGCTCCTACGAGCAGTACTTC. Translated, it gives CASSYRDSSYEQYF. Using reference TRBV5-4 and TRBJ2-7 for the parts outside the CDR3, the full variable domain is ETGVTQSPTHLIKTRGQQVTLRCSSQSGHNTVSWYQQALGQGPQFIFQYYREEENGRGNFPPRFSGLQFPNYSSELNVNALELDDSALYLCASSYRDSSYEQYFGPGTRLTVT.

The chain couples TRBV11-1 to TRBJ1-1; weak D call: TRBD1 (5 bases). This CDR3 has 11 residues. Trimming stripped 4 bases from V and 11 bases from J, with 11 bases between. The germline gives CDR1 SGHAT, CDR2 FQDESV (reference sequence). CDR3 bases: TGTGCCAGCAGCTCCCAGGGTTGGGCTTTCTTT. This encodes CASSSQGWAFF.

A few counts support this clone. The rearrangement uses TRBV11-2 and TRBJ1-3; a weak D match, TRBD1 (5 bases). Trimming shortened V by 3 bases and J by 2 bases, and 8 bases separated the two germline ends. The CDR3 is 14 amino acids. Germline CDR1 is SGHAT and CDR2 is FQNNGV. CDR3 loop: CASSFQGTGNTIYF. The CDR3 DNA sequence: TGTGCCAGCAGCTTCCAGGGAACTGGAAACACCATATATTTT.

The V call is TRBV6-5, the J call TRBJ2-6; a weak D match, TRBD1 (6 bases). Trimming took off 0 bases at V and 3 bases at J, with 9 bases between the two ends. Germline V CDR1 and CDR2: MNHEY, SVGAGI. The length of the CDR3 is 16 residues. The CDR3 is CASSYSQGSGANVLTF. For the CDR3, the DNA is TGTGCCAGCAGTTACTCACAGGGCAGTGGGGCCAACGTCCTGACTTTC.

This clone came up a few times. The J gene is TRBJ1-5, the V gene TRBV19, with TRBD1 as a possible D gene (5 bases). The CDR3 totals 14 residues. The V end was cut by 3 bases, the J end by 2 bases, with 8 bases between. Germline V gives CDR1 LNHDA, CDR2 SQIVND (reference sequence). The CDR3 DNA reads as TGTGCCAGTAGTATTTTGGGGGGCAATCAGCCCCAGCATTTT. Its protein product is CASSILGGNQPQHF.